This T cell receptor (beta chain) was captured by sequencing in a study of cytomegalovirus exposure and HLA in healthy donors. Study-wide findings and caveats: An ancestry cluster, one associated with Asian ancestry, reportedly showed fewer N-insertions than the approximately 670-donor mean in a later analysis.

CDR3 size: 15 residues. V lost 4 bases and J lost 4, with 16 bases in between. Germline loops: CDR1 SGHRS, CDR2 YFSETQ. Comment on this clone: The antigen is unknown.

The PCR had 60 Vbeta and 13 Jbeta primers. Per the original data handling: Around 10 million shared chains were among approximately 87 million unique TCR beta chains counted in a later analysis. Assay: immunoSEQ multiplex PCR; the TCRdb copy retains only in-frame clones and omits some. Clonal size and the V and J genes are those of that table, whereas D and trimming came from the DNA. This table has about 52,000 clones, about three quarters appearing once. This receptor was obtained from a woman between 45 and 60 years old in good health and CMV-seronegative. The chain has TRBV5-1 and TRBJ2-3; perhaps TRBD2 as D (5 bases). Sequencing was performed on PBMCs. This CDR3 reads CASSEARGTSDTQYF. CDR3 nucleotide sequence: TGCGCCAGCAGCGAGGCCCGGGGAACTTCAGATACGCAGTATTTT.